A single sample is the source of the 4 T cell receptor beta chains below, sequenced in a study of pediatric ulcerative colitis. The protocol was immunoSEQ multiplex PCR, while the TCRdb copy is restricted to in-frame clones and leaves out a portion. The profile shows 30,000 or so clones, almost 85% of them singletons. The sample comprised blood. The receptors here all came from a boy younger than 18 with severe ulcerative colitis.

This sequence joins TRBV5-1 and TRBJ1-3; unclear D gene. CDR1 SGHRS and CDR2 YFSETQ come from the germline V gene. The CDR3 totals 11 residues. Trimming cost V 0 bases and J 9 bases, with 4 bases left between them. CDR3 in DNA: TGCGCCAGCAGCTTGGGCGGCACCATATATTTT. This sequence encodes CASSLGGTIYF.

This rearrangement joins TRBV7-8 to TRBJ1-3; the D is unclear. Deletions cut 4 bases from V and 5 bases from J, with 12 bases between. The CDR3 length is 14 residues. Germline V CDR1 and CDR2: SGHVS, FQNEAQ. DNA for the CDR3: TGTGCCAGCAGCTCACAACCGGGCAGAAACACCATATATTTT. It translates to CASSSQPGRNTIYF.

The rearrangement uses TRBV6-6 and TRBJ1-3; weak D call: TRBD1 (5 bases). V was clipped by 0 bases and J by 1 base, with 10 bases between them. The germline CDR1 and CDR2 sequences are MNHNY and SVGAGI (reference sequence). The CDR3 has 16 residues. CDR3 DNA: TGTGCCAGCAGTTACTCGACGCGGGGGTCTGGAAACACCATATATTTT. It is translated as CASSYSTRGSGNTIYF.

CDR3 in amino acids: CASSEYRVDTEAFF. The CDR3 region has the DNA TGTGCCAGCAGTGAATACAGGGTTGACACTGAAGCTTTCTTT. The chain recombines TRBV2 with TRBJ1-1, with D possibly TRBD1 on 6 matching bases. V was clipped by 2 bases and J by 3 bases, with 10 bases between them. From germline, CDR1 is SNHLY and CDR2 FYNNEI. The CDR3 spans 14 residues. Drawing the rest from reference TRBV2 and TRBJ1-1, the complete variable domain is EPEVTQTPSHQVTQMGQEVILRCVPISNHLYFYWYRQILGQKVEFLVSFYNNEISEKSEIFDDQFSVERPDGSNFTLKIRSTKLEDSAMYFCASSEYRVDTEAFFGQGTRLTVV.